What follows are 14 T cell receptor beta chains derived from one specimen sequenced in a study of vaccination and CD4 T cells after COVID-19. These receptors' targets are unknown. At the Johns Hopkins FTIC core, DNA taken from cultured CD4+ T cells was sequenced by way of the Oncomine TCR Beta short-read assay. TCRdb used MiXCR to reprocess the PCR reads, holding one entry per CDR3 protein. The table records roughly 11,000 distinct CDR3 sequences, roughly 61% of them present only once. Sample treatment: roughly 11-day PBMC culture with coronavirus spike peptide pools or control peptides (ViraFEST assay). The sample consisted of CD4+ T cells from blood, cultured in vitro. Receptors originate from a human donor who had recovered from COVID-19.

The V call is TRBV4-3, the J call TRBJ2-1, with 9 positions matching TRBD1. CDR3 length equals 17 residues. In germline, CDR1 is LGHNA, CDR2 YSLEER. Trimming cost V 2 bases and J 8 bases; bases outside gene matches: 13. CDR3 region: CASSQTVRDREYDEQFF. The CDR3 DNA follows: TGCGCCAGCAGCCAAACTGTCCGGGACAGGGAGTATGATGAGCAGTTCTTC.

This chain links TRBV7-9 with TRBJ2-5; the D is unclear. The V end was cut by 5 bases, the J end by 8 bases, with 12 bases between. Per the germline V gene, CDR1 is SEHNR and CDR2 is FQNEAQ (reference sequence). This CDR3 region has 12 residues. The CDR3 bases are TGTGCCAGCAGCCCCCTCGGTATAACCCAGTACTTC. Amino acid sequence: CASSPLGITQYF.

The chain employs TRBV7-8 and TRBJ2-7, with TRBD2 identical over 13 bases. Trimming cost V 4 bases and J 3 bases; bases outside gene matches: 3. The CDR3 loop spans 15 amino acids. In germline, CDR1 is SGHVS, CDR2 FQNEAQ. The DNA of the CDR3 is TGTGCCAGCAGCTCTTGGACTAGCGGGGGCTACGAGCAGTACTTC. As protein: CASSSWTSGGYEQYF. Using reference TRBV7-8 and TRBJ2-7 for the parts outside the CDR3, the full variable domain is GAGVSQSPRYKVAKRGQDVALRCDPISGHVSLFWYQQALGQGPEFLTYFQNEAQLDKSGLPSDRFFAERPEGSVSTLKIQRTQQEDSAVYLCASSSWTSGGYEQYFGPGTRLTVT.

This chain joins TRBV20-1 and TRBJ2-2; 7 bases are shared with TRBD2. This CDR3 is 16 amino acids long. Germline CDR1 is DFQATT and CDR2 is SNEGSKA (reference sequence). The V segment lost 1 base and the J segment 7 bases; nucleotides outside the gene matches: 12. CDR3 loop: CSARALRGRADGELFF. The CDR3 coding sequence is TGCAGTGCTAGAGCCCTACGAGGGAGGGCCGACGGGGAGCTGTTTTTT.

V and J are TRBV6-1 and TRBJ1-1; TRBD1 aligns across 11 bases. The CDR3 length is 13 residues. CDR1 and CDR2 from the germline V gene are MNHNS and SASEGT. The CDR3 DNA reads TGTGCGGCACGGGGACAGGGGGTGGGTGAAGCTTTCTTT. Encoded protein: CAARGQGVGEAFF.

The V and J genes are TRBV7-9 and TRBJ2-7; D might be TRBD1 (6 bases). The CDR3 is made up of 16 amino acids. The germline V and J ends were trimmed by 5 bases and 5 bases, with 22 bases remaining between them. CDR1 is SEHNR, CDR2 FQNEAQ, per germline (reference sequence). The CDR3 DNA reads TGTGCCAGCAGCCAGGGGCCAGGACGGGAAAGGCACGAGCAGTACTTC. This sequence encodes CASSQGPGRERHEQYF. The variable domain in full, with the rest retrieved from reference TRBV7-9 and TRBJ2-7, is DTGVSQNPRHKITKRGQNVTFRCDPISEHNRLYWYRQTLGQGPEFLTYFQNEAQLEKSRLLSDRFSAERPKGSFSTLEIQRTEQGDSAMYLCASSQGPGRERHEQYFGPGTRLTVT.

J is TRBJ2-3 and V is TRBV5-1; 12 bases map to TRBD2. Germline loops: CDR1 SGHRS, CDR2 YFSETQ. V gave up 3 bases and J gave up 4 bases; unmatched junction bases: 3. This CDR3 is built from 15 residues. The CDR3: CASSSGLAGPDTQYF. CDR3 nucleotide sequence: TGCGCCAGCAGCTCGGGACTAGCGGGCCCAGATACGCAGTATTTT.

This clonotype was counted only a few times. The J gene is TRBJ2-2, the V gene TRBV27; D is unresolved. Per germline, CDR1 MNHEY and CDR2 SMNVEV (reference sequence). Trimming removed 2 bases at V and 3 bases at J, with 4 bases between. The CDR3 is 13 residues long. The CDR3 region has the DNA TGTGCCAGCAGTTTAGAGGACACCGGGGAGCTGTTTTTT. This codes for CASSLEDTGELFF.

This clonotype was picked up a small number of times. This rearrangement joins TRBV6-1 to TRBJ1-5; the D is unclear. V dropped 10 bases and J dropped 0 bases, with 10 bases sitting between them. CDR1 is MNHNS, CDR2 SASEGT, per germline. The CDR3 has 13 amino acids. This CDR3 reads CATSWGSNQPQHF. CDR3 bases: TGTGCCACTTCTTGGGGTAGCAATCAGCCCCAGCATTTT.

The V gene is TRBV6-2 or TRBV6-3, the J gene TRBJ2-7; TRBD1 might be the D (5 bases). CDR3 size: 12 residues. CDR1 MNHEY and CDR2 SVGEGT come from the germline V gene. Trimming removed 8 bases at V and 2 bases at J, with 10 bases between. CDR3 protein: CASSDTTYEQYF. As DNA, the CDR3 is TGTGCCAGCTCGGACACCACCTACGAGCAGTACTTC.

This chain links TRBV25-1 with TRBJ1-2; 7 bases agree with TRBD1. Germline assignment: CDR1 MGHDK and CDR2 SYGVNS. J lost 2 bases, V lost 6 bases, and 0 bases had no gene match. The CDR3 length is 12 residues. The CDR3 loop reads CASRGGNYGYTF. In DNA form, the CDR3 reads TGTGCCAGCAGAGGGGGCAACTATGGCTACACCTTC.

The V and J genes are TRBV28 and TRBJ2-1; 7 nucleotides agree with TRBD2. CDR3 length: 16 amino acids. V lost 7 bases and J lost 4; bases outside the gene matches: 13. From germline, CDR1 is MDHEN and CDR2 SYDVKM. The CDR3 reads CASITGGSLSYNEQFF. Written as DNA, the CDR3 is TGTGCCAGCATCACGGGAGGTTCCCTCAGTTACAATGAGCAGTTCTTC.

The chain couples TRBV6-1 to TRBJ2-1; 8 bases fit TRBD2. The tail of the sequence fits TRBJ2-7 better, so the J call may be wrong. The CDR3 is 16 amino acids. Germline CDR1 is MNHNS and CDR2 is SASEGT. The CDR3 spells CASRTRALADSYEQYF. CDR3 in DNA: TGTGCCAGCAGGACTCGCGCACTAGCGGACTCCTACGAGCAGTACTTC.

By sample share, this clonotype is medium-sized. The J gene is TRBJ2-2, the V gene TRBV7-3; TRBD2 matches 13 bases. The CDR3 is made up of 16 amino acids. Losses at the gene ends were 5 bases for V and 4 bases for J; bases not matched to a gene: 4. Looked up from germline, CDR1 is SGHTA and CDR2 is FQGTGA. CDR3 amino acids: CASSPTSGRATGELFF. CDR3 coding DNA: TGTGCCAGCAGCCCAACTAGCGGGAGGGCCACCGGGGAGCTGTTTTTT.